This T cell receptor (beta chain) is from a study of blood T cell repertoires in COVID-19. Looking at the study overall: Sources were T cells, B-cell-depleted T cells, or PBMCs; the material itself was cDNA or gDNA.

Authors' analysis steps: The assay estimated nucleated cells by amplifying reference gene primers. The repertoire was sequenced with immunoSEQ multiplex PCR; TCRdb's copy has only in-frame clones and lacks some. Clone size and V and J calls were adopted from that table, with D and trimming inferred from the DNA. The table records some 72,000 clones, around nine tenths of them present only once. The receptor was isolated from a man aged 50-60 years with active COVID-19. Input material: peripheral blood.

The CDR3 loop reads CASSQDAGGRAFF. The CDR3 nucleotides are TGTGCCAGCAGCCAAGATGCGGGGGGTAGAGCTTTCTTT. This chain links TRBV4-2 with TRBJ1-1, with D perhaps TRBD1 (5 bases). V gave up 0 bases and J gave up 10 bases, with 12 bases separating them. The CDR3 loop spans 13 amino acids. Per the germline V gene, CDR1 is LGHNA and CDR2 is YNFKEQ.